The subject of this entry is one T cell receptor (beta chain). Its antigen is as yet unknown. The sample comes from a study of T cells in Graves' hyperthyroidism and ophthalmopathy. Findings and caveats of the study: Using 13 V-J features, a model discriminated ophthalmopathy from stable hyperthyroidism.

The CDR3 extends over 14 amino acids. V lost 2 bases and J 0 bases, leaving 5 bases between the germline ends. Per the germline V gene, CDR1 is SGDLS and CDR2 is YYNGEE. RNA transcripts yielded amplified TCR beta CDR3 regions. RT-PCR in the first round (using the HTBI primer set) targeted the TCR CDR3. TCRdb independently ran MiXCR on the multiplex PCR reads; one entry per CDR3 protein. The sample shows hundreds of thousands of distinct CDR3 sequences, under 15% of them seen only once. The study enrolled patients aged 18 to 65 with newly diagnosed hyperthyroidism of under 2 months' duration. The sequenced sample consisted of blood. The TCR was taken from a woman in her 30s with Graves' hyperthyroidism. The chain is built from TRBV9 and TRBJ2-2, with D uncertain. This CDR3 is CASSVASNTGELFF. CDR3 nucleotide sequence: TGTGCCAGCAGCGTTGCGTCGAACACCGGGGAGCTGTTTTTT.